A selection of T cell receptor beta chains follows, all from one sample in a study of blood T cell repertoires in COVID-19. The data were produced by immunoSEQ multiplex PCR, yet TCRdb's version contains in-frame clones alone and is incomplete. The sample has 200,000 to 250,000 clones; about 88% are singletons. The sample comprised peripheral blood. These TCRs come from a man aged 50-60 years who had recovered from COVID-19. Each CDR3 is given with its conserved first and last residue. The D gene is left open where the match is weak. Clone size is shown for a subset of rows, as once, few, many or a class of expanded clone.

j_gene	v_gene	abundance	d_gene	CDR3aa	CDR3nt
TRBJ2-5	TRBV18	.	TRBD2	CASSPTSGRGTQYF	TGTGCCAGCTCACCGACTAGCGGGAGAGGGACCCAGTACTTC
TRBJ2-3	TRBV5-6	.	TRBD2	CASSSSTSAYTDTQYF	TGTGCCAGCAGCTCCTCGACTAGCGCTTACACAGATACGCAGTATTTT
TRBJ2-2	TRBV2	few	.	CASSESTTNTGELFF	TGTGCCAGCAGTGAGTCAACTACCAACACCGGGGAGCTGTTTTTT
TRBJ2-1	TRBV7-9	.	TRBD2	CASSLSSGRSPGHEQFF	TGTGCCAGCAGCTTATCTAGCGGGAGGAGCCCGGGCCATGAGCAGTTCTTC
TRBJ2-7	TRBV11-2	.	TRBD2	CASSLGLAGSYEQYF	TGTGCCAGCAGCTTAGGGCTAGCGGGGTCCTACGAGCAGTACTTC
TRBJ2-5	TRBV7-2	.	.	CASSSTGPPETQYF	TGTGCCAGCAGCTCGACAGGCCCACCAGAGACCCAGTACTTC
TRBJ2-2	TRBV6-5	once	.	CASSYTRGSGELFF	TGTGCCAGCAGTTACACCAGGGGTAGCGGGGAGCTGTTTTTT
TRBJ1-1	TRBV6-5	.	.	CASSTLGTTNTEAFF	TGTGCCAGCAGTACCCTCGGGACAACGAACACTGAAGCTTTCTTT
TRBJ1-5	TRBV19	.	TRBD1	CASSRDRAYNQPQHF	TGTGCCAGTAGTAGGGACAGGGCGTACAATCAGCCCCAGCATTTT
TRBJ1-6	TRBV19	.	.	CASSMTAANSPLHF	TGTGCCAGTAGTATGACGGCGGCTAATTCACCCCTCCACTTT
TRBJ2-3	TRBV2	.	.	CASSEGASITDTQYF	TGTGCCAGCAGTGAAGGTGCTAGTATCACAGATACGCAGTATTTT
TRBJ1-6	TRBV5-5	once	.	CASRGGAGHSNSNSPLHF	TGTGCCAGCAGAGGGGGGGCAGGGCACTCAAACTCTAATTCACCCCTCCACTTT
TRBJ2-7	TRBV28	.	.	CASSRDTYSYEQYF	TGTGCCAGCAGTAGGGACACTTACTCCTACGAGCAGTACTTC